This T cell receptor (beta chain) was obtained from a study of T-cell reconstitution after alpha-beta-depleted transplantation in children. Study results and caveats: The main origin of T-cell counts and diversity one year after transplant was newly produced T cells. Reportedly, roughly two months post-transplant, alpha-beta T cells arose from several hundred expanded graft clones.

Unique molecular identifiers were used to barcode this TCRbeta library. MiXCR was run by TCRdb on the PCR reads, yielding one entry per CDR3 protein. The sample holds about 210,000 distinct CDR3 sequences; roughly 18% are singletons and the top ten take 40% to 50%. About this clonotype: Antigen specificity is unknown.

The CDR3 length is 13 residues. Germline assignment: CDR1 KGHSH and CDR2 LQKENI. V lost 0 bases and J lost 1, with 4 bases in between. The chain uses TRBV18 and TRBJ2-7, with D hard to call. The source of this sequence is a male patient aged 2 to 9 who had a stem cell transplant for acute lymphoblastic leukemia, so the T cells may come from the graft donor. Specimen: PBMCs, mostly from graft donor cells, collected 360 days after TCRalphabeta/CD19-depleted stem cell transplant. The CDR3 loop reads CASSPPTSYEQYF. CDR3 coding DNA: TGTGCCAGCTCACCACCCACTTCCTACGAGCAGTACTTC.